Each of the 17 T cell receptor beta chains below was sequenced from the same sample in a study of T-cell reconstitution after alpha-beta-depleted transplantation in children. Unique molecular identifiers were used to barcode this TCRbeta library. A single record per CDR3 protein comes from TCRdb applying MiXCR to the PCR reads. Among about 130,000 distinct CDR3 sequences listed, about a tenth were seen once. Sample: PBMCs, mostly from graft donor cells, taken 180 days after TCRalphabeta/CD19-depleted stem cell transplant. Source of these receptors: a girl under three years old who had a stem cell transplant for combined immunodeficiency, so the T cells may come from the graft donor.

The table lists this clonotype with a few counts. Here the CDR3 reads CASSLVGGGSDTQYF. In DNA, the CDR3 is TGTGCCAGCAGCTTAGTCGGGGGGGGCTCAGATACGCAGTATTTT. The genes are TRBV7-2 and TRBJ2-3; 8 bases align to TRBD2. Germline loops: CDR1 SGHTA, CDR2 FQGNSA. Unmatched junction bases numbered 4, after V lost 1 base and J lost 4 bases. The length of the CDR3 is 15 residues.

This clonotype was counted between two and nine times. The chain is built from TRBV20-1 and TRBJ2-7; 9 bases are a match to TRBD2. The germline V gene has CDR1 DFQATT and CDR2 SNEGSKA (reference sequence). The CDR3 spans 15 residues. The V segment lost 0 bases and the J segment 5 bases; nucleotides outside the gene matches: 8. The chain's CDR3 is CSAREAAGGPNEQYF. The CDR3 region has the DNA TGCAGTGCTAGAGAGGCGGCGGGAGGGCCGAACGAGCAGTACTTC.

In this sample, this clonotype turned up a few times. This sequence joins TRBV28 and TRBJ2-2; the match to TRBD2 covers 8 bases. This CDR3 region has 15 residues. The V gene end was trimmed by 4 bases and the J gene end by 4 bases; junction bases not matched to a gene: 5. The germline gives CDR1 MDHEN, CDR2 SYDVKM. The CDR3 protein is CASSSRGGTTGELFF. DNA for the CDR3: TGTGCCAGCAGTTCACGGGGGGGCACCACCGGGGAGCTGTTTTTT. Supplemented by reference TRBV28 and TRBJ2-2, the full variable domain reads DVKVTQSSRYLVKRTGEKVFLECVQDMDHENMFWYRQDPGLGLRLIYFSYDVKMKEKGDIPEGYSVSREKKERFSLILESASTNQTSMYLCASSSRGGTTGELFFGEGSRLTVL.

This clonotype was seen only a few times. V is TRBV20-1 and J is TRBJ1-6; D might be TRBD1 (5 bases). From germline, CDR1 is DFQATT and CDR2 SNEGSKA (reference sequence). Trimming pared 5 bases from V and 6 bases from J, leaving 14 bases between. This CDR3 comprises 14 residues. Written as DNA, the CDR3 is TGCAGTGCTGGGAGGGGCGGTGTTAATTCACCCCTCCACTTT. The encoded protein is CSAGRGGVNSPLHF.

This rearrangement joins TRBV20-1 to TRBJ2-3; TRBD2 matches at 11 bases. This CDR3 spans 16 amino acids. CDR1 is DFQATT and CDR2 is SNEGSKA in the germline V gene (reference sequence). J gave up 4 bases and V 0 bases, and 6 bases lay outside the gene matches. The CDR3 protein is CSARDRTSGLADTQYF. DNA of the CDR3: TGCAGTGCTAGAGATCGGACTAGCGGGCTCGCAGATACGCAGTATTTT.

This clonotype was counted only a few times. The chain employs TRBV27 and TRBJ2-5; 7 nucleotides match TRBD1. Germline V gives CDR1 MNHEY, CDR2 SMNVEV (reference sequence). CDR3 length: 14 residues. V was pared by 5 bases and J by 4 bases, with 7 bases of the junction left unmatched. The CDR3 is CASSLDRLSETQYF. For the CDR3, the DNA is TGTGCCAGCAGTCTGGACAGGCTCTCAGAGACCCAGTACTTC.

The chain combines TRBV5-1 with TRBJ2-1; 9 bases line up with TRBD2. CDR1 and CDR2 from the germline V gene are SGHRS and YFSETQ. J lost 2 bases, V lost 4 bases, and 4 bases had no gene match. The CDR3 length is 15 residues. CDR3: CASSAAGGPYNEQFF. CDR3 in DNA: TGCGCCAGCAGCGCCGCGGGGGGGCCCTACAATGAGCAGTTCTTC.

Ten or more counts support this clonotype. The V call is TRBV20-1, the J call TRBJ2-1, with 9 bases that match TRBD2. CDR3 length: 14 amino acids. The germline V gene has CDR1 DFQATT and CDR2 SNEGSKA (reference sequence). Germline trimming cut 6 bases from V and 0 bases from J; bases unmatched to any gene: 3. CDR3 nucleotide sequence: TGCAGTGCCTTGACTAGCGGCTCCTACAATGAGCAGTTCTTC. It codes for CSALTSGSYNEQFF.

This clonotype was counted a few times. The CDR3 spells CATGDRGSAADTQYF. CDR3 bases: TGTGCCACCGGGGACAGGGGGTCGGCGGCAGATACGCAGTATTTT. The gene calls are TRBV28 and TRBJ2-3, with 11 nucleotides matching TRBD1. This CDR3 is 15 amino acids long. V was clipped by 10 bases and J by 4 bases; unmatched bases: 10. Germline lookup yields CDR1 MDHEN and CDR2 SYDVKM.

The rearrangement joins TRBV19 to TRBJ2-7, with 7 bases that match TRBD1. This CDR3 has 13 amino acids. V gave up 3 bases and J gave up 3 bases; unmatched junction bases: 2. The V gene's germline CDR1 is LNHDA and CDR2 SQIVND (reference sequence). The CDR3 bases are TGTGCCAGTAGTATCAGGGGGAACTACGAGCAGTACTTC. Amino acids: CASSIRGNYEQYF.

As DNA, the CDR3 is TGCGCCAGCAGCGACTTGAGGGGCCAAGAGACCCAGTACTTC. Translation gives CASSDLRGQETQYF. The chain recombines TRBV5-1 with TRBJ2-5; D may be TRBD1 or TRBD2 (5 bases each). There are 14 residues in the CDR3. V lost 4 bases to trimming and J lost 1 base, with 11 bases between them. Germline CDR1 SGHRS, CDR2 YFSETQ.

This clonotype came up a few times. The V and J genes are TRBV27 and TRBJ2-2; TRBD1 agrees at 8 bases. The V gene's germline CDR1 is MNHEY and CDR2 SMNVEV (reference sequence). Trimming at V came to 2 bases and at J to 6 bases, leaving 5 bases not matched to a gene. This CDR3 has 15 residues. CDR3 loop: CASSLVGTGAGELFF. CDR3 bases: TGTGCCAGCAGTTTAGTGGGGACAGGTGCCGGGGAGCTGTTTTTT.

A few counts support this clonotype. V is TRBV28 and J is TRBJ1-6, with 10 bases aligning to TRBD1. Germline CDR1 MDHEN, CDR2 SYDVKM. J lost 7 bases, V lost 2 bases, and 2 bases had no gene match. The CDR3 totals 15 residues. This CDR3 reads CASSLRTGGNSPLHF. In DNA form, the CDR3 reads TGTGCCAGCAGTTTAAGGACAGGGGGGAATTCACCCCTCCACTTT.

About this clonotype: With a much larger clone just one base away, this may be a read error. The chain is built from TRBV5-1 and TRBJ2-1; no firm D call. Trimming cost V 1 base and J 7 bases, with 27 bases left between them. The germline gives CDR1 SGHRS, CDR2 YFSETQ. This CDR3 has 19 residues. CDR3 nucleotides: TGCGCCAGCAGCTTGCGGCAATCACGCCGACCATGGGCCGAAAATGAGCAGTTCTTC. Translation gives CASSLRQSRRPWAENEQFF.

This clonotype came up a few times. The chain links TRBV20-1 to TRBJ2-7, with a weak D call TRBD1 (6 bases). CDR1 and CDR2 from the germline V gene are DFQATT and SNEGSKA (reference sequence). This CDR3 spans 11 amino acids. With 7 bases removed from V and 3 bases from J, the gap between germline ends came to 10 bases. CDR3 sequence (DNA): TGCAGTGTTAGGACAGTCTACGAGCAGTACTTC. Its translation: CSVRTVYEQYF.

J is TRBJ1-1 and V is TRBV11-2, with D perhaps TRBD1 (6 bases). Germline CDR1 is SGHAT and CDR2 is FQNNGV. The CDR3 runs to 14 residues. Trimming cost V 0 bases and J 3 bases, with 8 bases left between them. CDR3 coding DNA: TGTGCCAGCAGCTTAGAACAGGGCTACACTGAAGCTTTCTTT. This codes for CASSLEQGYTEAFF.

This clonotype was detected a few times. The chain employs TRBV15 and TRBJ2-5; D gene uncertain. Germline CDR1 reads LNHNV; CDR2 reads YYDKDF (reference sequence). V lost 0 bases and J 5 bases, leaving 7 bases between the germline ends. This CDR3 is 13 amino acids long. CDR3 DNA: TGTGCCACCAGCAGAGATCCCCAGGAGACCCAGTACTTC. This translates into CATSRDPQETQYF.